This TCR beta chain was found in a study of a mutant IDH1 vaccine in newly diagnosed glioma. Study in general: Vaccination was launched 4-6 weeks after radiotherapy alone, or with temozolomide cycles. It was at week 35 that visit V12 occurred, and at week 47 that visit V13 did.

Trimming took 1 base from V and 10 from J, leaving 18 bases between them. This CDR3 is 15 amino acids long. The time point is: week 35, safety follow-up. It was 300 ug of mutant IDH1 20-mer peptide that made up each vaccine dose, given with topical imiquimod. This clone was seen just once. The antigen is undetermined. Here immunoSEQ multiplex PCR was the method, and the copy in TCRdb shows in-frame clones only, minus some. The table records roughly 50,000 clones, around 84% of them present only once. This receptor was taken from a woman aged 18-29 years with glioma. The material was PBMCs, obtained from a glioma patient whose treatment included an IDH1 peptide vaccine. This chain uses TRBV5-3 with TRBJ2-1; the D gene is possibly TRBD1 (6 bases). TRBV5-3 is noted as an ORF with a role that remains uncertain. The CDR3, as DNA: TGTGCCAGAAGCTTGCGGCGGTCCTTAGGACAGGAGCAGTTCTTC. Residues: CARSLRRSLGQEQFF.